This T cell receptor (beta chain) came from a study of shared clonotypes between healthy human individuals. Study-wide points: Against clonotypes common to all four donors, non-shared ones had lower generation probabilities.

With regard to this clone: Its antigen remains unknown. Within the sample, other DNA sequences also encode this same CDR3.

Produced via immunoSEQ multiplex PCR; TCRdb's table is partial and in-frame only. The top ten hold under 0.15% of the sample, which has just over 2,000,000 clones, around 95% seen once. V was shortened by 5 bases and J by 4 bases, with 11 bases between the two germline ends. The CDR3 spans 13 residues. Per the germline V gene, CDR1 is SNHLY and CDR2 is FYNNEI. V usage is TRBV2 and J usage is TRBJ2-5, with a possible D match to TRBD1 (6 bases). The sample consisted of naive CD4+ T cells sorted from blood. The subset here: CD45RA+ positively selected. The receptor was derived from a man between 18 and 35 years old in good health. The CDR3 DNA reads as TGTGCCAGCAGTCTACAGGGAGCAGAGACCCAGTACTTC. Amino acid sequence: CASSLQGAETQYF.